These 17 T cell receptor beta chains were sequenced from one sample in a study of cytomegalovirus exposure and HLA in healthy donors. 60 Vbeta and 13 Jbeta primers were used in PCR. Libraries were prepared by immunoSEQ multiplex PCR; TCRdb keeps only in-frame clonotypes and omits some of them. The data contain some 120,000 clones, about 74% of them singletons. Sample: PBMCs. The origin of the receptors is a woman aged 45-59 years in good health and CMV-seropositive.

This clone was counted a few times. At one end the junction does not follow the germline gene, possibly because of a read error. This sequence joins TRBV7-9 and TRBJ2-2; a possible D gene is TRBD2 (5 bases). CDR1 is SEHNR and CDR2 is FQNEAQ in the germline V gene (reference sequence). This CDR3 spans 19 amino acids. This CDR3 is CSSSFTGLPLLRDTGELFF. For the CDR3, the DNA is TGTTCCAGCAGCTTTACGGGATTACCCCTCTTAAGGGACACCGGGGAGCTGTTTTTT.

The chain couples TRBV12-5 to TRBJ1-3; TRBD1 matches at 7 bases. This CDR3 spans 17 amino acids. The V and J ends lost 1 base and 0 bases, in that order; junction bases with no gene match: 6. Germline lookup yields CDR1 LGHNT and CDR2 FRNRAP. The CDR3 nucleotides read TGTGCTAGTGGTTTGGGACAGGGCTTGAACTCTGGAAACACCATATATTTT. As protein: CASGLGQGLNSGNTIYF.

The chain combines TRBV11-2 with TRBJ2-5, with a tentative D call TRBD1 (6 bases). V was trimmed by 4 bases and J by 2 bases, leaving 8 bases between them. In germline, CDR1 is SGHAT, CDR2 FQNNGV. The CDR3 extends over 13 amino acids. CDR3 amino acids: CASSWTAQETQYF. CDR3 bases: TGTGCCAGCAGCTGGACAGCTCAAGAGACCCAGTACTTC.

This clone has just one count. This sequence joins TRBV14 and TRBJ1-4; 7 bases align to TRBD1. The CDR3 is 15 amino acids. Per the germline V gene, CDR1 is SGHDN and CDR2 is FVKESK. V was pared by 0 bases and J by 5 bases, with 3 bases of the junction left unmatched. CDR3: CASSQDGRGNEKLFF. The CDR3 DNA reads TGTGCCAGCAGCCAAGATGGCAGGGGGAATGAAAAACTGTTTTTT.

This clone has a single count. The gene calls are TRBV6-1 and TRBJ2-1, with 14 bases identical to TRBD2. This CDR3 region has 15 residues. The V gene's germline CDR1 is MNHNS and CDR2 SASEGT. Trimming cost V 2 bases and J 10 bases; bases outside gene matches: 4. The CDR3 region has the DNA TGTGCCAGCAGTGAAATAAGACTAGCGGGGGGGGAGCAGTTCTTC. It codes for CASSEIRLAGGEQFF.

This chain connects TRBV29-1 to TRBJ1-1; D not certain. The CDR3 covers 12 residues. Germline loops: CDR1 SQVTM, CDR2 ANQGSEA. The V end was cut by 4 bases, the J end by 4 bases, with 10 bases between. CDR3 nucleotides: TGCAGCGTTGGACGGGGTAGCACTGAAGCTTTCTTT. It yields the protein CSVGRGSTEAFF.

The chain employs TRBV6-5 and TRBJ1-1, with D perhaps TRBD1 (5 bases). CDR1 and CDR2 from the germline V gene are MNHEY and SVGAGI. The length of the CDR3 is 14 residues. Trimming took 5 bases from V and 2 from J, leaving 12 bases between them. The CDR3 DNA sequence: TGTGCCAGCAGTGGTCGACAGTACAACACTGAAGCTTTCTTT. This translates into CASSGRQYNTEAFF.

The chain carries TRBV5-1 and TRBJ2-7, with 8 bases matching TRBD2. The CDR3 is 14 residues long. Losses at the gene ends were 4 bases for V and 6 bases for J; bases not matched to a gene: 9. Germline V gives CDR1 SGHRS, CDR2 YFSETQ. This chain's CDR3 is CASSAGRSGSEQYF. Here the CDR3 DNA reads TGCGCCAGCAGCGCGGGCCGCAGCGGGAGCGAGCAGTACTTC.

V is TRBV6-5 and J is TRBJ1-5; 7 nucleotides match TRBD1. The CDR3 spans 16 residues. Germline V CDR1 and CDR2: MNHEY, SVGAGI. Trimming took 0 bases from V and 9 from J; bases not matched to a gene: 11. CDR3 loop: CASSYSVRGRLRPQHF. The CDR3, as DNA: TGTGCCAGCAGTTACTCGGTGAGGGGGCGGTTAAGGCCCCAGCATTTT.

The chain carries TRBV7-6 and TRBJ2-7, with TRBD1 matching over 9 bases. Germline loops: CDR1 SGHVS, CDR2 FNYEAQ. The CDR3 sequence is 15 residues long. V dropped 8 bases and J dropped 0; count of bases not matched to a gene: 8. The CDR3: CASSYRDRASYEQYF. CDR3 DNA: TGTGCCAGCTCTTACCGGGACAGGGCCTCCTACGAGCAGTACTTC.

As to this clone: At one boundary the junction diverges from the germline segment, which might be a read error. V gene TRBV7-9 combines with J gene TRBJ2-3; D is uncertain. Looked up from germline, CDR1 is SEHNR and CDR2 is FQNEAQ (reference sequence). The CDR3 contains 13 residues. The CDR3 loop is CSSSFSTTDTQYF. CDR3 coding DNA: TGTTCCAGCAGCTTCTCGACAACAGATACGCAGTATTTT.

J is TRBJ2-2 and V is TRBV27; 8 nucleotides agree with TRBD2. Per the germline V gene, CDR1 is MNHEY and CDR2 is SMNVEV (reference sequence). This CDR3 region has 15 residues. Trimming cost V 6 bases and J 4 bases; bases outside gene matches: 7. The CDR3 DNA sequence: TGTGCCAGCAGAGGGCGGGGGACTAGCACCGGGGAGCTGTTTTTT. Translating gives CASRGRGTSTGELFF.

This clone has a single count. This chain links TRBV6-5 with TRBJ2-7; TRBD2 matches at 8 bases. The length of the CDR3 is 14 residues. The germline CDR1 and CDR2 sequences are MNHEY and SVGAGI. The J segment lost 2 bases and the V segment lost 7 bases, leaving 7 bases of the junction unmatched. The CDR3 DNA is TGTGCCAGCAAAGAGGGACTAGTCGCCTACGAGCAGTACTTC. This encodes CASKEGLVAYEQYF.

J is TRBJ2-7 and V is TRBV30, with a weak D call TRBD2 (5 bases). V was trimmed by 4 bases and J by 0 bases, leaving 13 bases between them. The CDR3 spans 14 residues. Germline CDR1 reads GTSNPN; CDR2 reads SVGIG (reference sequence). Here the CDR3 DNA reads TGTGCCTGGACTATACCCGGGGTCTCCTACGAGCAGTACTTC. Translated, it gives CAWTIPGVSYEQYF. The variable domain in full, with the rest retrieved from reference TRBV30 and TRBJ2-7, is SQTIHQWPATLVQPVGSPLSLECTVEGTSNPNLYWYRQAAGRGLQLLFYSVGIGQISSEVPQNLSASRPQDRQFILSSKKLLLSDSGFYLCAWTIPGVSYEQYFGPGTRLTVT.

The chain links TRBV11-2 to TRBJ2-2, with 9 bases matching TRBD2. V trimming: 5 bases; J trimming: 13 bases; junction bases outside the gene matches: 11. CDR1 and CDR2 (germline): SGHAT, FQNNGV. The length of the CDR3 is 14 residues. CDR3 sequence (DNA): TGTGCCAGCAGCCCTCCAGCGGGGGGTCGGGTGCTGTTTTTT. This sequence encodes CASSPPAGGRVLFF. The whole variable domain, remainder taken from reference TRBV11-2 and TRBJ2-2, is EAGVAQSPRYKIIEKRQSVAFWCNPISGHATLYWYQQILGQGPKLLIQFQNNGVVDDSQLPKDRFSAERLKGVDSTLKIQPAKLEDSAVYLCASSPPAGGRVLFFGEGSRLTVL.

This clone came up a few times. CDR3 loop: CATRGGGNQPQHF. CDR3 in DNA: TGTGCCACCAGAGGAGGGGGCAATCAGCCCCAGCATTTT. The V and J genes are TRBV6-1 and TRBJ1-5, with a tentative D call TRBD1 (5 bases). Between the trimmed V and J ends, which lost 10 bases and 2 bases, there was a span of 12 bases. The CDR3 runs 13 residues. Germline V gene sequence: CDR1 MNHNS, CDR2 SASEGT.

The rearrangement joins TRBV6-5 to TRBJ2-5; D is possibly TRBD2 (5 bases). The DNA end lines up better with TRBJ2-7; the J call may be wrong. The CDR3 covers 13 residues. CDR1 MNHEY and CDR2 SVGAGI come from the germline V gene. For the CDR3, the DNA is TGTGCCGCCGGGGTCCAATCCCCCTACGAGCAGTACTTC. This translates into CAAGVQSPYEQYF.